These T cell receptor beta chains were read from a single sample in a study of blood T cell repertoires in COVID-19. The assay was immunoSEQ multiplex PCR, and TCRdb's table has in-frame clones only and misses some. Of 310,000 or so clones detected, approximately 90% appear once; the ten largest clones hold approximately 9.9%. The specimen sequenced was peripheral blood. Every receptor here comes from a man aged 30 to 45 with COVID-19, enrolled during active disease. CDR3s include the opening cysteine and the closing phenylalanine or tryptophan.

>TRBJ2-1|TRBV7-3|16
CASSSWKRGGMDEQFF
>TRBJ2-7|TRBV25-1|12
CASSDAGYEQYF
>TRBJ2-7|TRBV6-6|14
CASSPTSASYEQYF
>TRBJ2-7|TRBV6-2/TRBV6-3|17
CASSSTPGTATAYEQYF
>TRBJ1-2|TRBV11-1|13
CASSRDRSFGYTF
>TRBJ1-6|TRBV3-1/TRBV3-2|15
CASSTPGQGSSPLHF
>TRBJ2-3|TRBV7-2|14
CASSLGPRTRSLYF
>TRBJ2-7|TRBV6-5|15
CASSYGGTLHYEQYF
>TRBJ2-7|TRBV4-1|13
CASANTEGYEQYF
>TRBJ2-7|TRBV6-1|20
CASSDLLYGTPGPPRYEQYF
>TRBJ2-7|TRBV5-4|14
CASTRGETSYEQYF
>TRBJ1-4|TRBV4-3|15
CASSQDPGITEKLFF
>TRBJ2-7|TRBV4-3|15
CASSQGIEYRVEQYF
>TRBJ1-3|TRBV5-4|17
CASSWHSGGAAGNTIYF